Below, 10 T cell receptor beta chains from the same sample are listed, as sequenced in a study of cytomegalovirus exposure and HLA in healthy donors. The PCR was carried out with 60 Vbeta primers and 13 Jbeta primers. Repertoires were generated with immunoSEQ multiplex PCR, while TCRdb's copy carries only in-frame clones and drops some. The table lists about 140,000 clones, about 74% of them singletons, with about 3% in the top ten. Specimen: PBMCs. The receptors derive from a male donor in good health and CMV-seronegative.

The chain is built from TRBV29-1 and TRBJ2-1, with 8 bases identical to TRBD1. The CDR3 is made up of 15 amino acids. The V gene end was trimmed by 3 bases and the J gene end by 6 bases; junction bases not matched to a gene: 10. In germline, CDR1 is SQVTM, CDR2 ANQGSEA. The CDR3 bases are TGCAGCGTTGACACAGGGGGTTCATCGTTCAATGAGCAGTTCTTC. Its protein product is CSVDTGGSSFNEQFF.

The chain links TRBV19 to TRBJ1-1; D is uncertain. The CDR3 is made up of 15 amino acids. Germline V gene lookup returns CDR1 LNHDA and CDR2 SQIVND (reference sequence). V was pared by 6 bases and J by 4 bases, with 18 bases between. CDR3 residues: CASRLALTRVTEAFF. CDR3 bases: TGTGCCAGTAGGCTCGCTTTGACCCGGGTCACTGAAGCTTTCTTT.

The V and J genes are TRBV28 and TRBJ2-7, with 8 nucleotides matching TRBD2. The CDR3 sequence is 15 residues long. The germline V gene has CDR1 MDHEN and CDR2 SYDVKM. The ends lost 2 bases at V and 4 bases at J; junction bases unmatched: 7. The CDR3, as DNA: TGTGCCAGCAGTTTACGGGGGGGTGTGGGATACGAGCAGTACTTC. It codes for CASSLRGGVGYEQYF. Full variable domain (outside the CDR3, taken from reference TRBV28 and TRBJ2-7): DVKVTQSSRYLVKRTGEKVFLECVQDMDHENMFWYRQDPGLGLRLIYFSYDVKMKEKGDIPEGYSVSREKKERFSLILESASTNQTSMYLCASSLRGGVGYEQYFGPGTRLTVT.

The gene calls are TRBV30 and TRBJ2-7, with 10 bases identical to TRBD2. The V gene end was trimmed by 2 bases and the J gene end by 2 bases; junction bases not matched to a gene: 9. Germline loops: CDR1 GTSNPN, CDR2 SVGIG (reference sequence). The CDR3 loop spans 16 amino acids. CDR3 in DNA: TGTGCCTGGAGTTCAGTTCGGACTAGCGGAGCCTACGAGCAGTACTTC. It codes for CAWSSVRTSGAYEQYF.

Turning to this clone: One end of the junction does not line up with germline, which may come from a read error. The rearrangement joins TRBV19 to TRBJ1-5, with D tentatively TRBD1 (6 bases). Germline V gives CDR1 LNHDA, CDR2 SQIVND (reference sequence). The CDR3 is 17 residues long. The DNA for the CDR3 is TGTGCCAGTAGGCCTTGGGGGGGGGCTACTGGCAATCAGTCCCAGCATTTT. It codes for CASRPWGGATGNQSQHF.

This chain links TRBV10-2 with TRBJ2-1; D might be TRBD2 (6 bases). Trimming removed 6 bases at V and 6 bases at J, with 18 bases between. Looked up from germline, CDR1 is WSHSY and CDR2 is SAAADI. There are 15 residues in the CDR3. CDR3 loop: CASSFTPGLTNEQFF. For the CDR3, the DNA is TGCGCCAGCAGCTTTACTCCGGGACTTACCAATGAGCAGTTCTTC.

The chain recombines TRBV7-2 with TRBJ1-2, with D perhaps matching TRBD1 (6 bases). V lost 7 bases and J lost 3, with 12 bases in between. Germline V CDR1 and CDR2: SGHTA, FQGNSA. The CDR3 spans 13 residues. CDR3 amino acids: CASKWTAYYGYTF. CDR3 DNA sequence: TGTGCCAGCAAATGGACAGCCTACTATGGCTACACCTTC.

This chain uses TRBV2 with TRBJ2-3; 10 positions match TRBD2. Germline loops: CDR1 SNHLY, CDR2 FYNNEI. Losses at the gene ends were 6 bases for V and 2 bases for J; bases not matched to a gene: 14. The CDR3 extends over 18 amino acids. The CDR3 nucleotides are TGTGCCAGCAGCCCCCGCCTTACTAGCGGGATATCCACAGATACGCAGTATTTT. This translates into CASSPRLTSGISTDTQYF. Variable domain in full (rest from reference TRBV2 and TRBJ2-3): EPEVTQTPSHQVTQMGQEVILRCVPISNHLYFYWYRQILGQKVEFLVSFYNNEISEKSEIFDDQFSVERPDGSNFTLKIRSTKLEDSAMYFCASSPRLTSGISTDTQYFGPGTRLTVL.

This clone came up a few times. The genes are TRBV18 and TRBJ2-1; tentative D call: TRBD2 (6 bases). V was cut by 2 bases and J by 2 bases, with 10 bases left in between. From germline, CDR1 is KGHSH and CDR2 LQKENI. This CDR3 is 15 amino acids long. CDR3 sequence reads: CASSPLEGPYNEQFF. CDR3 in DNA: TGTGCCAGCTCACCATTGGAGGGGCCCTACAATGAGCAGTTCTTC.

V usage is TRBV28 and J usage is TRBJ1-3; D remains ambiguous. Trimming removed 3 bases from V and 2 bases from J, with 8 bases in between. CDR1 is MDHEN and CDR2 is SYDVKM in the germline V gene. The CDR3 is made up of 14 amino acids. The CDR3 spells CASSFASTGNTIYF. The CDR3 nucleotides read TGTGCCAGCAGTTTCGCGAGTACTGGAAACACCATATATTTT.